Below are 28 T cell receptor beta chains sequenced from a single sample in a study of T cells in Graves' hyperthyroidism and ophthalmopathy. Amplification targeted TCR beta CDR3 regions from RNA transcripts. A set of HTBI primers served as the primers for a first-round RT-PCR of the TCR CDR3. TCRdb redid the calling of the multiplex PCR reads with MiXCR, one entry per CDR3 protein. The data show about 640,000 distinct CDR3 sequences, with roughly 20% seen just once and around a third held by the top ten. Sample: blood. The source is a man younger than 40 with Graves' ophthalmopathy.

V usage is TRBV4-1 and J usage is TRBJ1-2; 9 bases align to TRBD1. The trim removed 4 bases at V and 2 bases at J, leaving 2 bases unmatched. The CDR3 is 14 amino acids. Germline CDR1 is MGHRA and CDR2 is YSYEKL. The CDR3 sequence: CASSPQGANYGYTF. The CDR3 nucleotides read TGCGCCAGCAGCCCACAGGGGGCGAACTATGGCTACACCTTC.

The V call is TRBV11-3, the J call TRBJ1-4; 8 positions match TRBD1. The length of the CDR3 is 16 residues. The germline CDR1 and CDR2 sequences are SGHNT and YENEEA. V shed 6 bases, J shed 1 base, and the junction held 7 bases outside the gene matches. The CDR3 nucleotides are TGTGCCAGCAGACTAGGACAGGGCAGAACTAATGAAAAACTGTTTTTT. Translated: CASRLGQGRTNEKLFF.

As for this clonotype: This may arise from a read error, as a much more abundant clone is one base away. The chain couples TRBV6-5 to TRBJ1-1, with no clear D. Per germline, CDR1 MNHEY and CDR2 SVGAGI. There are 14 residues in the CDR3. This CDR3 reads CASVSRKGNTEALF. Here the CDR3 DNA reads TGTGCCAGCGTTAGTCGGAAAGGGAACACTGAAGCTCTCTTT.

This clonotype has a handful of counts. The chain recombines TRBV11-2 with TRBJ2-3; perhaps TRBD2 as D (5 bases). From germline, CDR1 is SGHAT and CDR2 FQNNGV. V was clipped by 3 bases and J by 1 base, with 14 bases between them. The CDR3 has 16 amino acids. CDR3 in DNA: TGTGCCAGCAGCTTCAACTGGGAGTGGGGCACAGATACGCAGTATTTT. Residues: CASSFNWEWGTDTQYF.

This chain links TRBV20-1 with TRBJ2-3; 7 nucleotides match TRBD2. With V trimmed by 1 base and J by 6 bases, 13 bases remained unmatched. The V gene's germline CDR1 is DFQATT and CDR2 SNEGSKA (reference sequence). The CDR3 has 16 amino acids. This chain's CDR3 is CSARAGTMGREDTQYF. CDR3 sequence (DNA): TGCAGTGCTAGAGCAGGGACTATGGGTCGCGAGGATACGCAGTATTTT.

In this sample, this clonotype turned up a few times. The junction shows a germline mismatch at one end, possibly a read error. This rearrangement joins TRBV7-2 to TRBJ1-1; no reliable D call. The germline CDR1 and CDR2 sequences are SGHTA and FQGNSA. There are 15 residues in the CDR3. This CDR3 is CASSLFSYANTKAFF. CDR3 bases: TGTGCCAGCAGCTTATTCAGCTACGCTAACACTAAAGCTTTCTTT.

This clonotype was found many times. The CDR3 sequence is CASSRIPGLAADTQYF. In DNA form, the CDR3 reads TGTGCCAGCAGCCGAATCCCGGGACTAGCGGCGGATACGCAGTATTTT. The rearrangement uses TRBV14 and TRBJ2-3; 11 bases match TRBD2. After removal of 4 bases from V and 6 bases from J, the junction contained 9 bases not matched to a gene. Germline V gene lookup returns CDR1 SGHDN and CDR2 FVKESK. This CDR3 comprises 16 residues.

The chain has TRBV29-1 and TRBJ1-2, with a weak D call TRBD1 (6 bases). This CDR3 is 13 amino acids long. Germline V gene sequence: CDR1 SQVTM, CDR2 ANQGSEA. Trimming cost V 2 bases and J 8 bases, with 15 bases left between them. This CDR3 is CSVESRGGGGYTF. CDR3 nucleotide sequence: TGCAGCGTTGAATCTAGGGGGGGAGGAGGCTACACCTTC. The variable domain in full, with the rest retrieved from reference TRBV29-1 and TRBJ1-2, is SAVISQKPSRDICQRGTSLTIQCQVDSQVTMMFWYRQQPGQSLTLIATANQGSEATYESGFVIDKFPISRPNLTFSTLTVSNMSPEDSSIYLCSVESRGGGGYTFGSGTRLTVV.

This clonotype appeared a few times. The rearrangement uses TRBV28 and TRBJ1-5; 8 bases map to TRBD1. Germline CDR1 reads MDHEN; CDR2 reads SYDVKM. With 7 bases clipped from V and 6 bases from J, the junction kept 8 bases outside the gene matches. The CDR3 covers 14 residues. For the CDR3, the DNA is TGTGCCAGCATCAGACAGGGGTTCGGTCAGCCCCAGCATTTT. Protein product: CASIRQGFGQPQHF.

This clonotype was found many times. This rearrangement joins TRBV28 to TRBJ1-5; D is possibly TRBD1 (6 bases). Germline CDR1 reads MDHEN; CDR2 reads SYDVKM. Trimming left V 5 bases short and J 0 bases short, with 14 bases between. This CDR3 has 16 residues. CDR3 DNA sequence: TGTGCCAGCAGTCCAAGGGGGGGATATAGCAATCAGCCCCAGCATTTT. This gives the protein CASSPRGGYSNQPQHF.

The chain carries TRBV27 and TRBJ1-4, with 7 bases aligning to TRBD1. The CDR3 consists of 15 residues. The germline V gene has CDR1 MNHEY and CDR2 SMNVEV (reference sequence). With V trimmed by 6 bases and J by 4 bases, 8 bases remained unmatched. CDR3 amino acids: CASSTEGQYNEKLFF. The CDR3 nucleotides read TGTGCCAGCAGCACCGAGGGACAGTATAATGAAAAACTGTTTTTT. The complete variable domain, with remaining parts taken from reference TRBV27 and TRBJ1-4, reads EAQVTQNPRYLITVTGKKLTVTCSQNMNHEYMSWYRQDPGLGLRQIYYSMNVEVTDKGDVPEGYKVSRKEKRNFPLILESPSPNQTSLYFCASSTEGQYNEKLFFGSGTQLSVL.

A few counts support this clonotype. The V gene is TRBV11-2, the J gene TRBJ2-7; 10 positions agree with TRBD2. CDR1 is SGHAT, CDR2 FQNNGV, per germline. The CDR3 runs 15 residues. After removal of 5 bases from V and 2 bases from J, the junction contained 6 bases not matched to a gene. For the CDR3, the DNA is TGTGCCAGCAGCCCAACTAGCGGGACCACCTACGAGCAGTACTTC. Its protein product is CASSPTSGTTYEQYF.

V is TRBV29-1 and J is TRBJ2-5, with 7 positions matching TRBD1. The germline gives CDR1 SQVTM, CDR2 ANQGSEA. This CDR3 is 13 amino acids long. V was pared by 6 bases and J by 0 bases, with 4 bases of the junction left unmatched. CDR3 amino acids: CSVSGQNQETQYF. In DNA form, the CDR3 reads TGCAGCGTCTCGGGACAGAACCAAGAGACCCAGTACTTC.

The chain combines TRBV27 with TRBJ2-7; D is unclear. With 8 bases removed from V and 9 bases from J, the gap between germline ends came to 11 bases. The CDR3 is 10 amino acids. The germline V gene encodes CDR1 MNHEY and CDR2 SMNVEV (reference sequence). The CDR3 sequence is CASRPNWQYF. For the CDR3, the DNA is TGTGCCAGCCGGCCCAATTGGCAGTACTTC.

This clonotype was counted ten times or more. J is TRBJ1-1 and V is TRBV6-1; perhaps TRBD1 as D (6 bases). Trimming left V 3 bases short and J 5 bases short, with 13 bases between. CDR3 length: 14 residues. In germline, CDR1 is MNHNS, CDR2 SASEGT. DNA of the CDR3: TGTGCCAGCAGTGACCTGACGAGGGGGACTGAAGCTTTCTTT. It is translated as CASSDLTRGTEAFF.

This clonotype was detected ten times or more. The gene calls are TRBV5-1 and TRBJ2-3; a weak D match, TRBD2 (5 bases). CDR1 SGHRS and CDR2 YFSETQ come from the germline V gene. This CDR3 is 15 amino acids long. Between the trimmed V and J ends, which lost 4 bases and 4 bases, there was a span of 16 bases. CDR3 amino acids: CASSPADVVADTQYF. As DNA, the CDR3 is TGCGCCAGCAGCCCAGCGGATGTCGTCGCAGATACGCAGTATTTT. Supplemented by reference TRBV5-1 and TRBJ2-3, the full variable domain reads KAGVTQTPRYLIKTRGQQVTLSCSPISGHRSVSWYQQTPGQGLQFLFEYFSETQRNKGNFPGRFSGRQFSNSRSEMNVSTLELGDSALYLCASSPADVVADTQYFGPGTRLTVL.

The chain has TRBV7-2 and TRBJ2-5; 12 bases are a match to TRBD2. The CDR3 covers 17 residues. V dropped 4 bases and J dropped 4; count of bases not matched to a gene: 10. Germline values: CDR1 SGHTA, CDR2 FQGNSA. The CDR3 DNA reads TGTGCCAGCAGCTCCCGGACTAGCGGGATATTAAGAGAGACCCAGTACTTC. It translates to CASSSRTSGILRETQYF.

This clonotype appeared a few times. The V call is TRBV4-2, the J call TRBJ1-4; tentatively, D is TRBD1 (5 bases). V shed 0 bases and J shed 6 bases, with 14 bases lying between them. Per germline, CDR1 LGHNA and CDR2 YNFKEQ. This CDR3 spans 16 amino acids. CDR3 region: CASSQDRGRADEKLFF. DNA of the CDR3: TGTGCCAGCAGCCAAGATAGGGGCAGGGCGGATGAAAAACTGTTTTTT.

CDR3 sequence (DNA): TGTGCCAGCAGCCTGCGGGACCTCCTCGGAGGGGAGCTGTTTTTT. Translating gives CASSLRDLLGGELFF. The chain employs TRBV2 and TRBJ2-2, with D maybe TRBD2 (6 bases). Per germline, CDR1 SNHLY and CDR2 FYNNEI. V shed 6 bases and J shed 8 bases, with 19 bases lying between them. The CDR3 consists of 15 residues.

This clonotype was seen repeatedly, ten times or more. The CDR3 sequence: CASINKPVTGKFTTDTQYF. The DNA for the CDR3 is TGTGCCAGCATCAATAAACCGGTGACAGGGAAGTTTACCACAGATACGCAGTATTTT. This chain uses TRBV11-2 with TRBJ2-3; the match to TRBD1 covers 7 bases. The trim removed 7 bases at V and 2 bases at J, leaving 21 bases unmatched. Germline V gene data show CDR1 as SGHAT and CDR2 as FQNNGV. There are 19 residues in the CDR3.

In the case of this clonotype: At one of its ends the junction is not consistent with the germline gene, which may arise from a read error. This chain links TRBV28 with TRBJ1-5, with D hard to call. CDR1 MDHEN and CDR2 SYDVKM come from the germline V gene. The CDR3 length is 16 residues. The chain's CDR3 is CAGSPGPQLLSQPQHF. DNA for the CDR3: TGTGCCGGCAGTCCCGGGCCCCAATTACTATCTCAGCCCCAGCATTTT. The full variable domain, in which reference TRBV28 and TRBJ1-5 provide the parts outside the CDR3, is DVKVTQSSRYLVKRTGEKVFLECVQDMDHENMFWYRQDPGLGLRLIYFSYDVKMKEKGDIPEGYSVSREKKERFSLILESASTNQTSMYLCAGSPGPQLLSQPQHFGDGTRLSIL.

This clonotype was found many times. The V call is TRBV28, the J call TRBJ1-6; D ambiguous. With 6 bases removed from V and 8 bases from J, the gap between germline ends came to 17 bases. The CDR3 has 15 residues. Germline V gene sequence: CDR1 MDHEN, CDR2 SYDVKM. The DNA for the CDR3 is TGTGCCAGCAGCCCTCTTTCGACCGGTTATTCACCCCTCCACTTT. Translated: CASSPLSTGYSPLHF. Based on the CDR3 plus reference TRBV28 and TRBJ1-6, the full variable domain is DVKVTQSSRYLVKRTGEKVFLECVQDMDHENMFWYRQDPGLGLRLIYFSYDVKMKEKGDIPEGYSVSREKKERFSLILESASTNQTSMYLCASSPLSTGYSPLHFGNGTRLTVT.

This clonotype is a singleton in its sample. This sequence may be a read error, since a much larger clone differs from it by one base. This chain joins TRBV11-2 and TRBJ2-1; 9 bases agree with TRBD2. The CDR3 has 18 amino acids. Per the germline V gene, CDR1 is SGHAT and CDR2 is FQNNGV. The J segment lost 5 bases and the V segment lost 5 bases, leaving 16 bases of the junction unmatched. The CDR3 DNA follows: TGTGCCAGCAGCCCTAGGTACGGTTTAGCGGGGGAGCACAATGAGCAGTTCTTC. Translation: CASSPRYGLAGEHNEQFF.

This rearrangement joins TRBV20-1 to TRBJ2-1, with 8 bases lining up with TRBD2. CDR1 DFQATT and CDR2 SNEGSKA come from the germline V gene (reference sequence). The CDR3 has 16 residues. V was clipped by 6 bases and J by 7 bases; unmatched bases: 17. In DNA form, the CDR3 reads TGCAGTGCCCCCTACCTCGGACTAGCACGAGGTAATGAGCAGTTCTTC. Translating gives CSAPYLGLARGNEQFF.

This clonotype was picked up many times. The chain joins TRBV3-1 to TRBJ2-3, with D possibly matching TRBD2 (6 bases). This CDR3 has 15 residues. The germline V gene has CDR1 LGHDT and CDR2 YNNKEL (reference sequence). V lost 4 bases to trimming and J lost 3 bases, with 14 bases between them. The CDR3 bases are TGTGCCAGCAGCCTCCCGGGGGTAGCAACAGATACGCAGTATTTT. This encodes CASSLPGVATDTQYF.

The chain carries TRBV7-3 and TRBJ2-6, with D unresolved. Germline assignment: CDR1 SGHTA and CDR2 FQGTGA. V was cut by 9 bases and J by 4 bases, with 10 bases left in between. The CDR3 runs to 13 residues. CDR3 sequence: CARPRAGANVLTF. The DNA of the CDR3 is TGTGCCAGGCCGCGAGCCGGGGCCAACGTCCTGACTTTC.

This clonotype was observed a few times. The rearrangement uses TRBV12-3 or TRBV12-4 and TRBJ1-4, with a possible D match to TRBD1 (6 bases). This CDR3 region has 15 residues. V was trimmed by 5 bases and J by 1 base, leaving 11 bases between them. Here the CDR3 reads CASSRQTGTNEKLFF. As DNA, the CDR3 is TGTGCCAGCAGTCGACAGACAGGAACTAATGAAAAACTGTTTTTT.

The rearrangement joins TRBV7-9 to TRBJ2-5; perhaps D is TRBD1 or TRBD2 (5 bases each). Germline lookup yields CDR1 SEHNR and CDR2 FQNEAQ (reference sequence). This CDR3 has 15 residues. V gave up 5 bases and J gave up 5 bases, with 18 bases separating them. The CDR3, as DNA: TGTGCCAGCAGCCGCCAATGGGGACCCCGGGAGACCCAGTACTTC. Translation gives CASSRQWGPRETQYF.